This T cell receptor (beta chain) was found in a study of post-analysis software for immune sequencing data. Study observations and caveats: When patients were compared with controls, about five TRBV segments were more frequent, TRBV5-6, TRBV5-1 and TRBV20-1 among them.

V was pared by 3 bases and J by 11 bases, with 14 bases between. The CDR3 covers 12 residues. This clonotype was picked up many times. Its antigen is not known. Built from TCR beta cDNA, the libraries had unique molecular identifiers in them. There were roughly 0.95 to 11 million T cells, and roughly 0.5 million cDNA molecules came from them. TCRdb reanalysed the PCR reads using MiXCR and keeps one entry per CDR3 protein. The sample lists more than 500,000 distinct CDR3 sequences, roughly 34% occurring once. The sequenced material came from blood. The chain recombines TRBV5-3 with TRBJ2-5; tentative D call: TRBD2 (6 bases). TRBV5-3 is placed among ORFs of uncertain function. The TCR comes from a girl aged 2-17 years with multiple sclerosis. The CDR3 coding sequence is TGTGCCAGAAGCTCGAACGGACGGGAGCAGTACTTC. Protein sequence: CARSSNGREQYF.